This note documents a single T cell receptor beta chain sequence. This CDR3 contains 14 residues. Trimming took 4 bases from V and 6 from J; bases not matched to a gene: 5. Germline V CDR1 and CDR2: KGHSH, LQKENI. The record originates from a study of regulatory T cells in long-lasting Graves disease. Time point reported: newly diagnosed GD, antithyroid drugs for less than 3 months. Scientists built the TCR library using RNA that was extracted from PBMCs. Arm-PCR of CDR3 regions and iRepertoire HTBI primers were the basis on which TCR beta libraries were built. TCRdb reanalysed the multiplex PCR reads using MiXCR and keeps one entry per CDR3 protein. This table holds some 500,000 distinct CDR3 sequences, roughly 13% found once. This sample also belongs to another study, concerning T cells in Graves' hyperthyroidism and ophthalmopathy.

The chain joins TRBV18 to TRBJ2-7; 11 nucleotides match TRBD2. The sample in question was peripheral blood mononuclear cells (PBMCs), obtained at new diagnosis, from a patient treated with antithyroid drugs. The sequence derives from a man aged 30 to 39 with Graves disease. CDR3 DNA: TGTGCCAGCTCACAGACTAGCGGGAAGGGCGAGCAGTACTTC. Translating gives CASSQTSGKGEQYF. The full variable domain, in which reference TRBV18 and TRBJ2-7 provide the parts outside the CDR3, is NAGVMQNPRHLVRRRGQEARLRCSPMKGHSHVYWYRQLPEEGLKFMVYLQKENIIDESGMPKERFSAEFPKEGPSILRIQQVVRGDSAAYFCASSQTSGKGEQYFGPGTRLTVT.